The 16 T cell receptor beta chains in this list originate from one sample, sequenced in a study of blood T cell repertoires in COVID-19. Clones were sequenced by immunoSEQ multiplex PCR, and TCRdb holds only the in-frame ones, with some missing. The repertoire holds over 200,000 clones, with roughly 92% as singletons. Sample: peripheral blood. All receptors derive from a man between 60 and 70 years old with COVID-19, enrolled during active disease.

The gene calls are TRBV7-2 and TRBJ1-5, with 7 bases aligning to TRBD1. The V gene end was trimmed by 5 bases and the J gene end by 7 bases; junction bases not matched to a gene: 2. Germline V gives CDR1 SGHTA, CDR2 FQGNSA. This CDR3 region has 12 residues. The CDR3 loop is CASSQGVQPQHF. For the CDR3, the DNA is TGTGCCAGCAGCCAGGGGGTCCAGCCCCAGCATTTT.

The chain carries TRBV11-2 and TRBJ1-2; no reliable D call. Germline V lookup: CDR1 SGHAT, CDR2 FQNNGV. V was trimmed by 3 bases and J by 0 bases, leaving 14 bases between them. The CDR3 has 16 residues. The CDR3 protein is CASSLSLQAANYGYTF. In nucleotides, the CDR3 is TGTGCCAGCAGCTTGTCTCTCCAGGCAGCTAACTATGGCTACACCTTC.

V gene TRBV5-1 combines with J gene TRBJ2-1; 13 bases are shared with TRBD2. V shed 4 bases, J shed 4 bases, and the junction held 2 bases outside the gene matches. Germline V CDR1 and CDR2: SGHRS, YFSETQ. The CDR3 covers 15 residues. CDR3 DNA sequence: TGCGCCAGCAGCACTAGCGGGGGGGAGTACAATGAGCAGTTCTTC. This codes for CASSTSGGEYNEQFF.

This clone occurred once. The J gene is TRBJ2-1, the V gene TRBV27, with a possible D match to TRBD1 (5 bases). Deletions cut 6 bases from V and 8 bases from J, with 23 bases between. CDR1 and CDR2 (germline): MNHEY, SMNVEV (reference sequence). CDR3 length: 16 amino acids. The CDR3 protein is CASRLGNRPGDDEQFF. The CDR3 nucleotides read TGTGCCAGCAGGCTAGGGAACAGGCCCGGAGACGATGAGCAGTTCTTC.

The chain combines TRBV5-4 with TRBJ2-1, with TRBD2 as a possible D gene (7 bases). V lost 5 bases and J 4 bases, leaving 16 bases between the germline ends. The CDR3 covers 15 residues. The germline V gene encodes CDR1 SGHNT and CDR2 YYREEE (reference sequence). In DNA, the CDR3 is TGTGCCAGCAGGGGGGGGCTAGCGTCGTACAATGAGCAGTTCTTC. It is translated as CASRGGLASYNEQFF.

This rearrangement joins TRBV18 to TRBJ2-1; 8 bases map to TRBD2. CDR3 size: 15 residues. V lost 3 bases to trimming and J lost 7 bases; unmatched junction nucleotides: 8. Germline V gene lookup returns CDR1 KGHSH and CDR2 LQKENI. Here the CDR3 DNA reads TGTGCCAGCTCACCGTGGAAGACTAGCGTTAATGAGCAGTTCTTC. Protein product: CASSPWKTSVNEQFF.

This chain connects TRBV3-1 (or the pseudogene TRBV3-2) to TRBJ2-1, with TRBD2 matching 7 bases. CDR3 length equals 12 residues. Per the germline V gene, CDR1 is LGHDT and CDR2 is YNNKEL (reference sequence). The V and J ends lost 6 bases and 13 bases, in that order; junction bases with no gene match: 9. CDR3 sequence: CASRLQQTSQFF. The DNA for the CDR3 is TGTGCCAGCAGGCTACAGCAGACTAGCCAGTTCTTC.

A note on this clone: Other nucleotide sequences in the sample specify the same CDR3. The chain joins TRBV3-1 (or the pseudogene TRBV3-2) to TRBJ1-2, with D possibly matching TRBD1 (6 bases). V shed 1 base and J shed 7 bases, with 10 bases lying between them. Looked up from germline, CDR1 is LGHDT and CDR2 is YNNKEL (reference sequence). The CDR3 totals 13 residues. The CDR3 nucleotides read TGTGCCAGCAGCCAAGTGAGGGGGGGTGGCTACACCTTC. Encoded protein: CASSQVRGGGYTF.

The chain carries TRBV10-3 and TRBJ1-2; the D gene is possibly TRBD1 (6 bases). This CDR3 is 18 amino acids long. V lost 0 bases to trimming and J lost 4 bases, with 21 bases between them. CDR1 is ENHRY, CDR2 SYGVKD, per germline. In nucleotides, the CDR3 is TGTGCCATCAGTGAGTCGGTAACAGGGCGATCTTTAACCTATGGCTACACCTTC. This encodes CAISESVTGRSLTYGYTF.

This clone appeared a single time. The chain combines TRBV6-5 with TRBJ2-7, with 9 bases aligning to TRBD1. Germline V gives CDR1 MNHEY, CDR2 SVGAGI. The CDR3 spans 15 residues. V was clipped by 4 bases and J by 4 bases; unmatched bases: 8. The CDR3 DNA sequence: TGTGCCAGCAGTTCCCCGGACAGGGGACTTTACGAGCAGTACTTC. Protein: CASSSPDRGLYEQYF.

J is TRBJ2-7 and V is TRBV3-1 (or the pseudogene TRBV3-2); the match to TRBD2 covers 9 bases. J lost 6 bases, V lost 1 base, and 10 bases had no gene match. Germline V gene sequence: CDR1 LGHDT, CDR2 YNNKEL (reference sequence). There are 16 residues in the CDR3. CDR3 in DNA: TGTGCCAGCAGCCAAGGGACCGGACTAGCGCGTTCCGAGCAGTACTTC. Its translation: CASSQGTGLARSEQYF.

The rearrangement joins TRBV7-9 to TRBJ2-1, with a possible D match to TRBD2 (6 bases). Germline V gives CDR1 SEHNR, CDR2 FQNEAQ (reference sequence). CDR3 size: 13 residues. Trimming cost V 0 bases and J 9 bases, with 9 bases left between them. The CDR3 nucleotides read TGTGCCAGCAGCTTAGCGGCTAGCGCTGAGCAGTTCTTC. Its translation is CASSLAASAEQFF.

This chain uses TRBV5-8 with TRBJ1-1, with TRBD1 identical over 8 bases. V lost 0 bases and J lost 5; bases outside the gene matches: 9. The CDR3 spans 16 residues. CDR1 and CDR2 from the germline V gene are SGHTS and YDEGEE. The CDR3 is CASSLARGHRGTEAFF. The CDR3 coding sequence is TGTGCCAGCAGCTTGGCCAGGGGGCATAGAGGAACTGAAGCTTTCTTT.

In the case of this clone: Other DNA sequences of this sample code for an identical CDR3. The CDR3 is CASSVGGNSNQPQHF. CDR3 sequence (DNA): TGTGCCAGCAGCGTAGGAGGCAATAGCAATCAGCCCCAGCATTTT. This chain connects TRBV9 to TRBJ1-5, with D unclear. Per the germline V gene, CDR1 is SGDLS and CDR2 is YYNGEE. V lost 0 bases to trimming and J lost 0 bases, with 7 bases between them. The CDR3 has 15 amino acids. Drawing the rest from reference TRBV9 and TRBJ1-5, the complete variable domain is DSGVTQTPKHLITATGQRVTLRCSPRSGDLSVYWYQQSLDQGLQFLIQYYNGEERAKGNILERFSAQQFPDLHSELNLSSLELGDSALYFCASSVGGNSNQPQHFGDGTRLSIL.

The V call is TRBV7-6, the J call TRBJ2-1; weak D call: TRBD1 (7 bases). The CDR3 runs 20 residues. The germline CDR1 and CDR2 sequences are SGHVS and FNYEAQ. Trimming left V 2 bases short and J 1 base short, with 24 bases between. CDR3: CASSLRGRGDSKKSYNEQFF. The CDR3 DNA reads as TGTGCCAGCAGCTTAAGGGGGCGCGGGGACTCCAAAAAATCCTACAATGAGCAGTTCTTC.

This clone came up a few times. The chain uses TRBV19 and TRBJ2-7, with 7 bases matching TRBD2. The germline CDR1 and CDR2 sequences are LNHDA and SQIVND (reference sequence). Trimming removed 6 bases from V and 2 bases from J; junction bases left unmatched: 7. The CDR3 loop spans 14 amino acids. The CDR3 loop reads CASSGGLPTYEQYF. DNA for the CDR3: TGTGCCAGTAGCGGGGGACTACCGACCTACGAGCAGTACTTC.